These 14 T cell receptor beta chains share one sample of origin, sequenced in a study of blood T cell repertoires in COVID-19. The method was immunoSEQ multiplex PCR; TCRdb's version includes in-frame clones alone and lacks a portion of them. This table has around 470,000 clones, 90% appearing once. The sequencing input was PBMCs or T cells enriched from blood (not recorded which). The receptor source for this set is a man aged 18 to 29 who had recovered from COVID-19.

V and J are TRBV6-5 and TRBJ1-1, with 9 bases matching TRBD1. Germline assignment: CDR1 MNHEY and CDR2 SVGAGI. V dropped 0 bases and J dropped 1; count of bases not matched to a gene: 3. There are 16 residues in the CDR3. CDR3 nucleotides: TGTGCCAGCAGTTACTCGTTGGGACAGGGGAACACTGAAGCTTTCTTT. Translating it yields CASSYSLGQGNTEAFF.

The J gene is TRBJ2-3, the V gene TRBV19, with a weak D call TRBD2 (6 bases). This CDR3 is 13 amino acids long. Germline V lookup: CDR1 LNHDA, CDR2 SQIVND (reference sequence). Trimming pared 8 bases from V and 1 base from J, leaving 10 bases between. DNA of the CDR3: TGTGCCAGTGTGCCTAGCGGCACAGATACGCAGTATTTT. This translates into CASVPSGTDTQYF.

The rearrangement links TRBV7-9 to TRBJ2-3; 7 positions match TRBD1. The germline gives CDR1 SEHNR, CDR2 FQNEAQ (reference sequence). The length of the CDR3 is 14 residues. J was trimmed by 8 bases and V by 6 bases; bases with no gene match: 11. CDR3 DNA: TGTGCCAGCAGGAACAGGGGCCAAACTGGTACGCAGTATTTT. It encodes CASRNRGQTGTQYF.

The rearrangement joins TRBV21-1 to TRBJ2-2; the table names TRBD2, a call not compared with the DNA. TRBV21-1 is shown as a pseudogene. This CDR3 spans 19 amino acids. This chain's CDR3 is CASSKRGTNCRIYTGELFF. The DNA for the CDR3 is TGTGCCAGCAGCAAAAGGGGGACTAACTGTCGAATTTACACCGGGGAGCTGTTTTTT.

CDR3 region: CASSVLADLGNEQFF. Written as DNA, the CDR3 is TGTGCCAGCAGTGTACTAGCGGACCTCGGCAATGAGCAGTTCTTC. The chain joins TRBV2 to TRBJ2-1; 8 nucleotides match TRBD2. The V gene's germline CDR1 is SNHLY and CDR2 FYNNEI. The CDR3 sequence is 15 residues long. V gave up 4 bases and J gave up 6 bases; unmatched junction bases: 8.

This clone was counted once. The J gene is TRBJ1-2, the V gene TRBV19; TRBD1 might be the D (5 bases). The germline CDR1 and CDR2 sequences are LNHDA and SQIVND (reference sequence). Trimming took off 7 bases at V and 0 bases at J, with 12 bases between the two ends. The CDR3 loop spans 14 amino acids. The CDR3 DNA reads TGTGCCAGTACTGGACAACGCACTAACTATGGCTACACCTTC. It codes for CASTGQRTNYGYTF.

The chain joins TRBV12-5 to TRBJ2-2; D gene ambiguous. Trimming stripped 2 bases from V and 7 bases from J, with 5 bases between. CDR3 size: 12 residues. Germline CDR1 LGHNT, CDR2 FRNRAP. As DNA, the CDR3 is TGTGCTAGTGGTTTGCGTAGCGGGGAGCTGTTTTTT. Translated: CASGLRSGELFF. The full variable domain, completed using reference TRBV12-5 and TRBJ2-2, is DARVTQTPRHKVTEMGQEVTMRCQPILGHNTVFWYRQTMMQGLELLAYFRNRAPLDDSGMPKDRFSAEMPDATLATLKIQPSEPRDSAVYFCASGLRSGELFFGEGSRLTVL.

The V call is TRBV3-1 (or the pseudogene TRBV3-2), the J call TRBJ1-5, with D hard to call. Germline assignment: CDR1 LGHDT and CDR2 YNNKEL (reference sequence). The CDR3 length is 13 residues. Trimming pared 0 bases from V and 9 bases from J, leaving 9 bases between. For the CDR3, the DNA is TGTGCCAGCAGCCAAGACATTGGTAGGCCCCAGCATTTT. Its translation is CASSQDIGRPQHF.

The chain combines TRBV19 with TRBJ1-5, with D perhaps TRBD1 (6 bases). The CDR3 loop spans 15 amino acids. Germline V gene lookup returns CDR1 LNHDA and CDR2 SQIVND (reference sequence). The V gene lost 0 bases and the J gene lost 1 base, with 7 bases spanning the gap. The CDR3 loop reads CASSIEGTSNQPQHF. DNA for the CDR3: TGTGCCAGTAGTATAGAAGGGACAAGCAATCAGCCCCAGCATTTT. The full variable domain, rest sourced from reference TRBV19 and TRBJ1-5, is DGGITQSPKYLFRKEGQNVTLSCEQNLNHDAMYWYRQDPGQGLRLIYYSQIVNDFQKGDIAEGYSVSREKKESFPLTVTSAQKNPTAFYLCASSIEGTSNQPQHFGDGTRLSIL.

This clone was counted between two and nine times. This rearrangement joins TRBV9 to TRBJ1-1; D might be TRBD1 (5 bases). The CDR3 has 14 residues. Looked up from germline, CDR1 is SGDLS and CDR2 is YYNGEE. The V end lost 4 bases, the J end lost 1 base, and 11 bases lay between the germline ends. CDR3 amino acids: CASSFDGGNTEAFF. The CDR3 nucleotides are TGTGCCAGCAGCTTCGACGGGGGGAACACTGAAGCTTTCTTT.

V and J are TRBV28 and TRBJ2-4; D gene ambiguous. Germline V CDR1 and CDR2: MDHEN, SYDVKM. The CDR3 loop spans 12 amino acids. With 7 bases removed from V and 0 bases from J, the gap between germline ends came to 4 bases. Written as DNA, the CDR3 is TGTGCCAGCACCGGAGCCAAAAACATTCAGTACTTC. It yields the protein CASTGAKNIQYF. Full variable domain (remainder filled in from reference TRBV28 and TRBJ2-4): DVKVTQSSRYLVKRTGEKVFLECVQDMDHENMFWYRQDPGLGLRLIYFSYDVKMKEKGDIPEGYSVSREKKERFSLILESASTNQTSMYLCASTGAKNIQYFGAGTRLSVL.

The CDR3 here is CASSVQRGDTEAFF. The CDR3 DNA reads TGCGCCAGCAGCGTACAGCGGGGGGACACTGAAGCTTTCTTT. This chain uses TRBV5-1 with TRBJ1-1; maybe TRBD1 (5 bases). Germline V gene data show CDR1 as SGHRS and CDR2 as YFSETQ. V dropped 4 bases and J dropped 3 bases, with 13 bases sitting between them. This CDR3 is 14 amino acids long.

V and J are TRBV3-1 (or the pseudogene TRBV3-2) and TRBJ2-5; the match to TRBD2 covers 13 bases. V shed 1 base, J shed 4 bases, and the junction held 9 bases outside the gene matches. Germline CDR1 and CDR2: LGHDT and YNNKEL (reference sequence). The CDR3 totals 18 residues. CDR3 region: CASSQGRTSGRFLETQYF. The CDR3 bases are TGTGCCAGCAGCCAAGGGAGGACTAGCGGGAGATTTCTAGAGACCCAGTACTTC.

CDR3 in DNA: TGCGCCAGCAGCCCGTCTAACCCTGATTCACCCCTCCACTTT. It codes for CASSPSNPDSPLHF. This chain links TRBV10-1 with TRBJ1-6; D remains unclear. This CDR3 comprises 14 residues. The germline CDR1 and CDR2 sequences are WNHNN and SYGVQD (reference sequence). V lost 6 bases and J lost 8, with 14 bases in between.